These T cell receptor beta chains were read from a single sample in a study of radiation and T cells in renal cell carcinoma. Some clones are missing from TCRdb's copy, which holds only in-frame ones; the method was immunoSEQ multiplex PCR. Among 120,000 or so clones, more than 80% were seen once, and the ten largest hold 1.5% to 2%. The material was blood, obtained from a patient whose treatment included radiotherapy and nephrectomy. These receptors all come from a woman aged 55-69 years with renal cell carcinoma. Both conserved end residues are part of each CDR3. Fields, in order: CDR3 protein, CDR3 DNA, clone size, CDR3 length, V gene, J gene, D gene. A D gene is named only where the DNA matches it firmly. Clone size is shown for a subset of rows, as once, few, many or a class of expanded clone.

CSAAEIDPSPGYTF	TGCAGCGCCGCTGAAATTGACCCCAGCCCTGGCTACACCTTC	-	14	TRBV29-1	TRBJ1-2	-
CASSYSGQGDSPLHF	TGTGCCAGCAGTTACTCTGGGCAGGGGGATTCACCCCTCCACTTT	-	15	TRBV6-5	TRBJ1-6	TRBD1
CASSRDRGPTYEQYF	TGTGCCAGCAGCAGAGACAGGGGGCCAACCTACGAGCAGTACTTC	-	15	TRBV5-4	TRBJ2-7	TRBD1
CASSPLGHLNTEAFF	TGTGCCAGCAGTCCCCTCGGGCATTTGAACACTGAAGCTTTCTTT	-	15	TRBV28	TRBJ1-1	-
CASSLETGGSNTEAFF	TGTGCCAGCAGCCTAGAGACAGGGGGCTCGAACACTGAAGCTTTCTTT	-	16	TRBV11-3	TRBJ1-1	TRBD1
CASRLKQGTGNTIYF	TGTGCCAGTAGACTGAAGCAGGGAACAGGAAACACCATATATTTT	-	15	TRBV19	TRBJ1-3	-
CASIGLGDYYTF	TGTGCCAGCATAGGTCTGGGGGACTATTACACCTTC	-	12	TRBV6-5	TRBJ1-2	-
CASSVSSRGAVTGELFF	TGTGCCAGCAGCGTAAGTTCGCGGGGGGCTGTCACCGGGGAGCTGTTTTTT	-	17	TRBV9	TRBJ2-2	TRBD2
CASRNQGNTGELFF	TGTGCCAGCAGGAATCAGGGGAACACCGGGGAGCTGTTTTTT	-	14	TRBV7-3	TRBJ2-2	-
CASSGQKNTEAFF	TGTGCCAGCAGTGGACAGAAGAACACTGAAGCTTTCTTT	-	13	TRBV6-1	TRBJ1-1	-
CASSLGIAQGNQPQHF	TGTGCCAGCAGCTTAGGGATAGCACAGGGGAATCAGCCCCAGCATTTT	-	16	TRBV7-2	TRBJ1-5	TRBD1
CASSLFGGTEAFF	TGTGCCAGCAGCTTATTTGGTGGGACTGAAGCTTTCTTT	-	13	TRBV11-2	TRBJ1-1	-
CASSLDRNYGYTF	TGTGCCAGCAGCCTAGACAGGAACTATGGCTACACCTTC	once	13	TRBV6-5	TRBJ1-2	-
CASRKGTNEKLFF	TGTGCCAGCCGGAAGGGCACTAATGAAAAACTGTTTTTT	-	13	TRBV21-1	TRBJ1-4	-